This T cell receptor beta chain was sequenced for a study of siplizumab effects on memory and regulatory T cells (dated by TCRdb to about 2019). In the study overall: The study looked at the effect of siplizumab, an anti-CD2 antibody, on alloreactive T-cell subsets in allogeneic mixed lymphocyte reactions made from human PBMCs.

Unstimulated CD4+ memory cells were also sequenced in three donor pairs, together with CD4+ naive, CD8+ TEMRA, CD8+ naive and CD8+ effector memory subsets. Sorted unstimulated T cells and proliferating T cells recovered from mixed lymphocyte reactions were subjected to TCRbeta CDR3 sequencing. Fresh whole blood from fewer than 12 HLA-typed healthy donors was used to isolate PBMCs. This clone appeared a few times. Which antigen it targets is not known. One base away there is no much larger clone; base qualities are not given. Broad study findings and their caveats: Because sequences below about 10^-5 frequency were poorly captured, only a minor fraction of alloreactive clones could be mapped to unstimulated subsets. Siplizumab significantly lowered the cumulative frequency of alloreactive sequences that could be traced to unstimulated CD4+ memory T cells. Whether proliferating Tregs from siplizumab cultures actually had suppressive function was not functionally confirmed. Unstimulated naive T cells appeared to be more diverse than memory T cells, and naive cells seemed to make a substantial contribution to the alloresponse. Roughly 80-95% of proliferating CD4+ or CD8+ clones could not be assigned a naive or memory phenotype. Of the alloreactive CD4+ clones that could be mapped, the Treg-derived share averaged roughly 73% with siplizumab compared with roughly 25% in control reactions.

CDR1 and CDR2, per the germline V gene, are MGHRA and YSYEKL. Its CDR3 holds 13 amino acids, cysteine through phenylalanine. The DNA shown is the 39-base CDR3, in frame from base 1. The V and J ends are trimmed by 1 base and 9 bases, leaving 10 bases between them. Library construction relied on the immunoSEQ multiplex PCR assay. About 10^5 TCR templates per sample were assayed by the deep sequencing platform. Genomic DNA extracted from sorted T cells was the material used for TCRbeta CDR3 sequencing. The study's processing was this. The R programming language was used for the clonal analysis of the TCRbeta CDR3 data. Comparing unstimulated samples against CFSE-low samples taken after the reaction was how alloreactive CD4+ and CD8+ clones were defined. Alloreactive CD4+ clones were assigned to regulatory or non-regulatory origin by matching sequences to sorted unstimulated Treg and non-Treg repertoires. In TCRdb, the immuneACCESS table is reduced to in-frame sequences with V and J assigned. These tables do not hold every clone; where another copy was compared, an unresolved V gene accounts for under half, and the others remain unexplained. V and J calls and clone size are those listed in that table; D and trimming were worked out from the DNA. The sample contains about 63,000 clones, roughly 80% of them found a single time. The ten largest clones take up roughly 3.8% of the sample.

The sequence came from a human donor in good health. The V and J segments used are TRBV4-1 and TRBJ1-5, and perhaps TRBD1 as D gene, on 5 matching bases. The sample comprised memory CD4+ T cells sorted from blood. The meaning of the sample's cell subset or site label: unstimulated CD4+ memory T cells. The nucleotide sequence reads as follows: TGCGCCAGCAGCCAAGTGGGGCCAGGGCCCCAGCATTTT. Translated, it reads CASSQVGPGPQHF.